The 24 T cell receptor beta chains given below trace back to one sample, sequenced in a study of regulatory T cells in long-lasting Graves disease. The time point: newly diagnosed GD, antithyroid drugs for less than 3 months. The TCR library was made from RNA that had been extracted from PBMCs in TRIzol. iRepertoire HTBI primers and Arm-PCR of CDR3 regions built TCR beta libraries. TCRdb reanalysed the multiplex PCR reads using MiXCR and keeps one entry per CDR3 protein. Among almost 450,000 distinct CDR3 sequences, about a sixth were seen once, and the ten largest hold roughly 10%. This same sample was also part of a study on T cells in Graves' hyperthyroidism and ophthalmopathy.

Specimen: peripheral blood mononuclear cells (PBMCs), collected at new diagnosis, from a patient treated with antithyroid drugs. Receptors were obtained from a woman aged 25 to 45 with Graves disease.

This clonotype was seen more than once but under ten times. This chain connects TRBV6-2 or TRBV6-3 to TRBJ1-3; D is undetermined. The V end lost 5 bases, the J end lost 4 bases, and 18 bases lay between the germline ends. Germline CDR1 reads MNHEY; CDR2 reads SVGEGT. The CDR3 length is 16 residues. CDR3 protein: CASSTASTSLGNTIYF. In DNA, the CDR3 is TGTGCCAGCAGTACTGCTTCGACCTCTCTGGGAAACACCATATATTTT.

This clonotype was seen more than once but under ten times. This could be a read error, since a much larger clone is one nucleotide away. The chain is built from TRBV28 and TRBJ2-1; 13 bases match TRBD2. The J call may be incorrect, as the DNA end agrees better with TRBJ2-5. Germline V gene sequence: CDR1 MDHEN, CDR2 SYDVKM. The CDR3 is 14 amino acids. The DNA of the CDR3 is TGTGCCAGCAGTCCACTAGCGGGAGGGGAGGCCCAGTACTTC. Protein product: CASSPLAGGEAQYF.

At least ten counts were recorded for this clonotype. The chain carries TRBV3-1 and TRBJ1-1; perhaps TRBD1 as D (5 bases). V gave up 3 bases and J gave up 0 bases, with 14 bases separating them. Germline V lookup: CDR1 LGHDT, CDR2 YNNKEL (reference sequence). This CDR3 comprises 16 residues. In nucleotides, the CDR3 is TGTGCCAGCAGCCAGGACCCGTTGACAGTGAACACTGAAGCTTTCTTT. Translating gives CASSQDPLTVNTEAFF.

CDR3 nucleotides: TGTGCCAGCAGCTGGACAGGGGATAATTCACCCCTCCACTTT. Translated: CASSWTGDNSPLHF. The chain couples TRBV9 to TRBJ1-6, with 9 bases fitting TRBD1. This CDR3 has 14 residues. The germline CDR1 and CDR2 sequences are SGDLS and YYNGEE. V lost 4 bases to trimming and J lost 5 bases; unmatched junction nucleotides: 1. Full variable domain (outside the CDR3, taken from reference TRBV9 and TRBJ1-6): DSGVTQTPKHLITATGQRVTLRCSPRSGDLSVYWYQQSLDQGLQFLIQYYNGEERAKGNILERFSAQQFPDLHSELNLSSLELGDSALYFCASSWTGDNSPLHFGNGTRLTVT.

This clonotype was picked up many times. The chain has TRBV6-1 and TRBJ1-1; 7 nucleotides line up with TRBD1. With V trimmed by 6 bases and J by 6 bases, 10 bases remained unmatched. CDR1 and CDR2 from the germline V gene are MNHNS and SASEGT. This CDR3 region has 14 residues. CDR3 sequence: CASRGTATSAEAFF. CDR3 DNA: TGTGCCAGCAGGGGGACAGCTACGAGCGCTGAAGCTTTCTTT.

This clonotype came up many times. This chain links TRBV5-1 with TRBJ1-1, with D possibly matching TRBD1 (6 bases). The germline V and J ends were trimmed by 4 bases and 10 bases, with 20 bases remaining between them. There are 14 residues in the CDR3. Germline CDR1 reads SGHRS; CDR2 reads YFSETQ. The DNA of the CDR3 is TGCGCCAGCAGCCAGGGCAGGGGTGGGACACGAGCTTTCTTT. As protein: CASSQGRGGTRAFF. Combining the CDR3 with reference TRBV5-1 and TRBJ1-1 gives the whole variable domain KAGVTQTPRYLIKTRGQQVTLSCSPISGHRSVSWYQQTPGQGLQFLFEYFSETQRNKGNFPGRFSGRQFSNSRSEMNVSTLELGDSALYLCASSQGRGGTRAFFGQGTRLTVV.

This clonotype was observed many times. The rearrangement uses TRBV7-2 and TRBJ1-2, with D tentatively TRBD1 (5 bases). The ends were cut back, 3 bases at V and 7 bases at J, with 18 bases in the middle. Germline lookup yields CDR1 SGHTA and CDR2 FQGNSA. The CDR3 has 15 residues. Here the CDR3 reads CASSFRRGGPAGYTF. DNA of the CDR3: TGTGCCAGCAGCTTTCGTCGGGGCGGTCCAGCTGGCTACACCTTC.

This clonotype was counted only a few times. This rearrangement joins TRBV9 to TRBJ2-4, with 8 bases that match TRBD1. Germline values: CDR1 SGDLS, CDR2 YYNGEE. The CDR3 spans 19 residues. V trimming: 1 base; J trimming: 1 base; junction bases outside the gene matches: 13. CDR3 region: CASSVSGTGASGAKNIQYF. CDR3 coding DNA: TGTGCCAGCAGCGTATCCGGGACAGGAGCATCCGGGGCCAAAAACATTCAGTACTTC.

This clonotype was recorded many times. The gene calls are TRBV4-1 and TRBJ2-7, with 7 bases aligning to TRBD2. The CDR3 contains 16 residues. Germline assignment: CDR1 MGHRA and CDR2 YSYEKL. V shed 3 bases, J shed 3 bases, and the junction held 11 bases outside the gene matches. The CDR3, as DNA: TGCGCCAGCAGCCAGGATTACGCGCGGGGGAACTACGAGCAGTACTTC. It specifies CASSQDYARGNYEQYF.

The gene calls are TRBV25-1 and TRBJ2-1; TRBD2 aligns across 8 bases. The junction had 11 bases not matched to a gene; V was cut back by 8 bases and J by 8 bases. This CDR3 is 14 amino acids long. Germline V lookup: CDR1 MGHDK, CDR2 SYGVNS. The CDR3 DNA sequence: TGTGCCAGCGGGGGAAGCGGGAGTTACGATGAGCAGTTCTTC. Its translation is CASGGSGSYDEQFF.

The table lists this clonotype with many counts. This rearrangement joins TRBV19 to TRBJ2-1; D gene ambiguous. The CDR3 is made up of 17 amino acids. Germline V gene lookup returns CDR1 LNHDA and CDR2 SQIVND (reference sequence). V dropped 3 bases and J dropped 2 bases, with 17 bases sitting between them. CDR3 sequence: CASSIAARAGPYNEQFF. CDR3 sequence (DNA): TGTGCCAGTAGTATCGCTGCACGGGCCGGGCCCTACAATGAGCAGTTCTTC.

This clonotype was seen many times. J is TRBJ1-1 and V is TRBV27; D is ambiguous. CDR1 and CDR2 from the germline V gene are MNHEY and SMNVEV (reference sequence). Trimming stripped 3 bases from V and 6 bases from J, with 14 bases between. The CDR3 is made up of 14 amino acids. The CDR3 region has the DNA TGTGCCAGCAGTTTCGTCCCGCTAACCCCTGAAGCTTTCTTT. This codes for CASSFVPLTPEAFF.

This chain connects TRBV29-1 to TRBJ2-7; 10 nucleotides align to TRBD2. The CDR3 covers 13 residues. CDR1 and CDR2 (germline): SQVTM, ANQGSEA. Unmatched junction bases numbered 6, after V lost 7 bases and J lost 3 bases. The CDR3 coding sequence is TGCAGCGCATCCGGGACTAGCGTCTACGAGCAGTACTTC. Its protein product is CSASGTSVYEQYF.

This clonotype was recorded a few times. The V gene is TRBV19, the J gene TRBJ2-7; no clear D. Germline values: CDR1 LNHDA, CDR2 SQIVND (reference sequence). Deletions cut 4 bases from V and 3 bases from J, with 25 bases between. The CDR3 totals 18 residues. The chain's CDR3 is CASSTNVGEVGGYYEQYF. CDR3 in DNA: TGTGCCAGTAGTACCAATGTGGGCGAGGTAGGTGGATACTACGAGCAGTACTTC.

V usage is TRBV5-1 and J usage is TRBJ2-7; D perhaps matches TRBD1 (5 bases). This CDR3 comprises 14 residues. Germline loops: CDR1 SGHRS, CDR2 YFSETQ. Between the trimmed V and J ends, which lost 0 bases and 5 bases, there was a span of 12 bases. The chain's CDR3 is CASSLGQGGDEQYF. CDR3 coding DNA: TGCGCCAGCAGCTTGGGGCAGGGTGGGGACGAGCAGTACTTC.

In this sample, this clonotype turned up many times. The chain joins TRBV7-9 to TRBJ2-1; 7 nucleotides match TRBD1. This CDR3 is built from 16 residues. Germline V gene data show CDR1 as SEHNR and CDR2 as FQNEAQ (reference sequence). Trimming removed 7 bases from V and 0 bases from J; junction bases left unmatched: 9. The CDR3 here is CASTEEQGRSYNEQFF. CDR3 DNA sequence: TGTGCCAGCACCGAGGAACAGGGGCGCTCCTACAATGAGCAGTTCTTC.

This clonotype was counted a few times. The chain combines TRBV6-1 with TRBJ2-3; D could derive from TRBD1 or TRBD2 (5 bases each). This CDR3 spans 16 amino acids. V lost 5 bases, J lost 3 bases, and 18 bases lay in between. Germline loops: CDR1 MNHNS, CDR2 SASEGT. CDR3 loop: CASSPLGGEGTDTQYF. CDR3 nucleotide sequence: TGTGCCAGCAGTCCCCTTGGGGGAGAGGGGACAGATACGCAGTATTTT.

There are many counts of this clonotype. The germline gene is not matched at one end of the junction; a read error may be the cause. The chain combines TRBV28 with TRBJ2-2; TRBD2 might be the D (5 bases). The CDR3 has 15 residues. Germline V gene lookup returns CDR1 MDHEN and CDR2 SYDVKM. In DNA form, the CDR3 reads TGTGCCAGCACTTTACGGGGTACCAACCCCGGGGAGCTGTTTTTT. Protein: CASTLRGTNPGELFF.

This clonotype came up a few times. The chain combines TRBV7-2 with TRBJ1-6; possibly TRBD1 for D (5 bases). The CDR3 consists of 15 residues. CDR1 SGHTA and CDR2 FQGNSA come from the germline V gene. Trimming took off 6 bases at V and 12 bases at J, with 21 bases between the two ends. The CDR3 region is CASRGRDDLREPLHF. The CDR3 DNA sequence: TGTGCCAGCAGGGGCCGGGACGACTTAAGGGAACCCCTCCACTTT.

This chain links TRBV4-3 with TRBJ1-2; D gene unclear. V lost 0 bases, J lost 4 bases, and 12 bases lay in between. The V gene's germline CDR1 is LGHNA and CDR2 YSLEER. The CDR3 length is 15 residues. The CDR3 DNA follows: TGCGCCAGCAGCCAAGATACCCGAGACTCCTATGGCTACACCTTC. This gives the protein CASSQDTRDSYGYTF.

This clonotype came up a few times. The chain is built from TRBV5-1 and TRBJ2-1; the D gene is possibly TRBD1 (6 bases). With 3 bases removed from V and 8 bases from J, the gap between germline ends came to 15 bases. This CDR3 is built from 14 residues. Germline V gene lookup returns CDR1 SGHRS and CDR2 YFSETQ. CDR3 bases: TGCGCCAGCAGCTCCTTGACAGGTTCGGATGAGCAGTTCTTC. It codes for CASSSLTGSDEQFF.

This clonotype was recorded at least ten times. The gene calls are TRBV20-1 and TRBJ2-1; 7 bases fit TRBD2. This CDR3 comprises 13 residues. The ends lost 5 bases at V and 9 bases at J; junction bases unmatched: 10. Germline V gene data show CDR1 as DFQATT and CDR2 as SNEGSKA (reference sequence). This CDR3 reads CSAAGTTRVEQFF. Written as DNA, the CDR3 is TGCAGTGCTGCCGGGACTACCAGAGTTGAGCAGTTCTTC.

This clonotype was seen just once. This chain joins TRBV27 and TRBJ1-2, with no clear D. Germline V gene sequence: CDR1 MNHEY, CDR2 SMNVEV (reference sequence). The V gene lost 3 bases and the J gene lost 0 bases, with 14 bases spanning the gap. CDR3 length: 16 residues. Here the CDR3 reads CASSFNPKGPNYGYTF. CDR3 DNA: TGTGCCAGCAGTTTTAACCCCAAGGGCCCTAACTATGGCTACACCTTC.

The CDR3 DNA is TGCAGCGTTGTGGGTCGTAGCTACAATGAGCAGTTCTTC. It yields the protein CSVVGRSYNEQFF. This chain joins TRBV29-1 and TRBJ2-1; no reliable D call. The CDR3 consists of 13 residues. Trimming removed 4 bases from V and 3 bases from J, with 10 bases in between. CDR1 and CDR2 from the germline V gene are SQVTM and ANQGSEA.